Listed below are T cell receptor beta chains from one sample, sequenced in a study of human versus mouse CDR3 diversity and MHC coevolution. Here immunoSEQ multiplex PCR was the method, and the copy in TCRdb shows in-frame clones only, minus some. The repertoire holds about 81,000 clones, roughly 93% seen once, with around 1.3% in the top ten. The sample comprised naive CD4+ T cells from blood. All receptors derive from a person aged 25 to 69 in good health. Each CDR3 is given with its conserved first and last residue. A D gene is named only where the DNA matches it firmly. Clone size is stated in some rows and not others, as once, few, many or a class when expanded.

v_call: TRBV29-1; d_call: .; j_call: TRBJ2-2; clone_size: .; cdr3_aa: CSVQEGRAGELFF; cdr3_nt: TGCAGCGTTCAGGAGGGGCGTGCCGGGGAGCTGTTTTTT
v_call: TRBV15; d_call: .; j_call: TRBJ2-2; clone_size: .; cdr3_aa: CATSQGTTNTGELFF; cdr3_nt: TGTGCCACTTCTCAGGGAACGACGAACACCGGGGAGCTGTTTTTT
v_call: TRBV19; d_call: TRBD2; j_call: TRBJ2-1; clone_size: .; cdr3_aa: CASSTGLAGKVGEQFF; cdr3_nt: TGTGCCAGTAGTACCGGACTAGCGGGAAAGGTGGGTGAGCAGTTCTTC
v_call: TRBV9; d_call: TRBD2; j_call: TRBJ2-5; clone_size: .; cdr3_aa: CASVRLAALAETQYF; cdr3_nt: TGTGCCAGCGTACGACTAGCTGCGTTGGCAGAGACCCAGTACTTC
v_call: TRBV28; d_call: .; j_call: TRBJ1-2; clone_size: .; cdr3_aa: CASSLLGRLRGTDYGYTF; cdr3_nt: TGTGCCAGCAGTTTATTGGGGAGGTTGCGAGGGACTGATTATGGCTACACCTTC
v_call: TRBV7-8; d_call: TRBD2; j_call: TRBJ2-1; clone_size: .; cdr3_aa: CASYTGLAWNEQFF; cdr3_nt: TGTGCCAGCTATACGGGACTAGCTTGGAATGAGCAGTTCTTC
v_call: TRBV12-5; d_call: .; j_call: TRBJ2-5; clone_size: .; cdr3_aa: CASGLRDRAGETQYF; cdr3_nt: TGTGCTAGTGGTTTGAGAGACAGGGCGGGGGAGACCCAGTACTTC
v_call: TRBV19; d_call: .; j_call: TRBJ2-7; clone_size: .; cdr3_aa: CASSDLGGFYEQYF; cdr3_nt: TGTGCCAGTAGTGATTTAGGCGGGTTCTACGAGCAGTACTTC
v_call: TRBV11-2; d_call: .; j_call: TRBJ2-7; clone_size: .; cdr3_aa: CASSLGTQSTYEQYF; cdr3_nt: TGTGCCAGCAGCCTCGGAACACAGAGTACCTACGAGCAGTACTTC
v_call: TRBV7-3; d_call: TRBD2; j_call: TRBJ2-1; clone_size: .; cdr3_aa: CASSFRTRGLEQFF; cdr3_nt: TGTGCCAGCAGCTTCCGGACTAGAGGTCTTGAGCAGTTCTTC
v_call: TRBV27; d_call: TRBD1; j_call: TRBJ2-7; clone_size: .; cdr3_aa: CASSVPGQGRNEQYF; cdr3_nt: TGTGCCAGCAGTGTCCCGGGACAGGGAAGGAACGAGCAGTACTTC
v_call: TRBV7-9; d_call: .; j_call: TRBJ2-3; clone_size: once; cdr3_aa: CATTPRSDTDTQYF; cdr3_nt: TGTGCCACCACACCACGGAGCGACACAGATACGCAGTATTTT
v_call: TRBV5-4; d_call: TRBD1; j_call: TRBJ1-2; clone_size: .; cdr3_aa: CASSWDSYGYTF; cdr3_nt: TGTGCCAGCAGCTGGGACAGCTATGGCTACACCTTC
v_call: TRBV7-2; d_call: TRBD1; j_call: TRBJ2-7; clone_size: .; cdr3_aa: CASSLGQGRAYEQYF; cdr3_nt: TGTGCCAGCAGCTTGGGACAGGGGAGGGCCTACGAGCAGTACTTC
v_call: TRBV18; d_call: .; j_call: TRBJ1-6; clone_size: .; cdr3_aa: CASSPLRFEGTVYNSPLHF; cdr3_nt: TGTGCCAGCTCACCCCTACGATTCGAGGGAACAGTCTATAATTCACCCCTCCACTTT
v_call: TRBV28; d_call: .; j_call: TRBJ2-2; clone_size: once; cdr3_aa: CAGQRNTGELFF; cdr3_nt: TGTGCCGGTCAGCGGAACACCGGGGAGCTGTTTTTT
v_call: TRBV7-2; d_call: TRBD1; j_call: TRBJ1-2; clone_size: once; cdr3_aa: CARRDRANYGYTF; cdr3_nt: TGTGCCAGGCGCGACAGGGCCAACTATGGCTACACCTTC
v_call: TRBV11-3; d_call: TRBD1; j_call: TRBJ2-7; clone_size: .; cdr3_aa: CASSPGQPGEQYF; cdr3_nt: TGTGCCAGCAGCCCGGGACAGCCGGGGGAGCAGTACTTC
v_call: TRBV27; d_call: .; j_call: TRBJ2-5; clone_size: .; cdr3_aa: CASRGSGETQYF; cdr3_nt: TGTGCCAGCAGGGGGAGCGGGGAGACCCAGTACTTC
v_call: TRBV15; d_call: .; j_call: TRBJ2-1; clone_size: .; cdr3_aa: CATSREAAGGIYNEQFF; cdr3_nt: TGTGCCACCAGCAGAGAGGCCGCAGGGGGGATTTACAATGAGCAGTTCTTC
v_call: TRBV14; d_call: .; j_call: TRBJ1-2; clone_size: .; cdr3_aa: CASSQARGGYTF; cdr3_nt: TGTGCCAGCAGCCAAGCCCGAGGGGGCTACACCTTC
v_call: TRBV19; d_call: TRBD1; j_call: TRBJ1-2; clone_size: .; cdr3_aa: CASSKRPGQGSGYTF; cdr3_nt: TGTGCCAGTAGTAAGCGCCCGGGACAGGGGAGCGGCTACACCTTC
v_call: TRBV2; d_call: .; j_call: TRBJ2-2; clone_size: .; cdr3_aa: CASSDAGELFF; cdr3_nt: TGTGCCAGCAGTGACGCCGGGGAGCTGTTTTTT
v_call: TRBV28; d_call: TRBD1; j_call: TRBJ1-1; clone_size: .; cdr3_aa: CASNRGGLGSNTEAFF; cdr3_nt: TGTGCCAGCAACCGAGGGGGCCTGGGGTCGAACACTGAAGCTTTCTTT
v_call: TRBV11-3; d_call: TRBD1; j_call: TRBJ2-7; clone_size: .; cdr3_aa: CASSPPGQGNEQYF; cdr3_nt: TGTGCCAGCAGCCCGCCGGGACAGGGGAACGAGCAGTACTTC
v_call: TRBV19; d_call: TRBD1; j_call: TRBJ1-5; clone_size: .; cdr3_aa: CASSIPTGGGNQPQHF; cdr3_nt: TGTGCCAGTAGTATACCCACAGGGGGAGGCAATCAGCCCCAGCATTTT
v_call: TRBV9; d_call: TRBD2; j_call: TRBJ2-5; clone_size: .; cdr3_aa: CASSVATGSGGHQETQYF; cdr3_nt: TGTGCCAGCAGCGTAGCTACTGGGAGCGGGGGCCACCAAGAGACCCAGTACTTC
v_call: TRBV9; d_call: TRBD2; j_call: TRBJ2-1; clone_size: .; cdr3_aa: CASSVSSVKGTSGGNEQFF; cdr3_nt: TGTGCCAGCAGCGTATCCTCGGTGAAGGGGACTAGCGGGGGCAATGAGCAGTTCTTC
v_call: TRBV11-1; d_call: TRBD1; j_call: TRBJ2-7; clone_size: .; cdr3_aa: CASSLAWDSSYEQYF; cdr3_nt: TGTGCCAGCAGCTTAGCGTGGGACAGCTCCTACGAGCAGTACTTC
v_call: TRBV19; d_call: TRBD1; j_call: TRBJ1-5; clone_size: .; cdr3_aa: CASRTQGASNQPQHF; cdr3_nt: TGTGCCAGTAGAACTCAGGGGGCTAGCAATCAGCCCCAGCATTTT
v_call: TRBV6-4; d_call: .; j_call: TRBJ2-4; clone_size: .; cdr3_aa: CAIPPQGPKNIQYF; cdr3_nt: TGTGCCATTCCCCCGCAGGGGCCCAAAAACATTCAGTACTTC
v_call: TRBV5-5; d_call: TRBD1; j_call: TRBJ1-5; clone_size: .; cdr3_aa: CASSLHSGTGDQPQHF; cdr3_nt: TGTGCCAGCAGCTTGCATTCTGGGACAGGGGATCAGCCCCAGCATTTT
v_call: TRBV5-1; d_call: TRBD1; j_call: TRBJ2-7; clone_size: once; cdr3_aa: CASSPPGTGTVSREQYF; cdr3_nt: TGCGCCAGCAGCCCCCCCGGTACTGGGACAGTTTCACGGGAGCAGTACTTC
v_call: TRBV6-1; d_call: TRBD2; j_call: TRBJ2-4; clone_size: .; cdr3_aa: CASSDGTSGGNIQYF; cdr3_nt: TGTGCCAGCAGTGACGGGACTAGCGGGGGGAACATTCAGTACTTC
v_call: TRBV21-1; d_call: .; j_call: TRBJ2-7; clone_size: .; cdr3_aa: CASSKGGQVFRYEQYF; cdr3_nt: TGTGCCAGCAGCAAAGGAGGACAGGTCTTTCGCTACGAGCAGTACTTC
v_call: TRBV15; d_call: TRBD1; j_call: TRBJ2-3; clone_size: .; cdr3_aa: CATSPHRGGTDTQYF; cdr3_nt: TGTGCCACCAGCCCACACAGGGGGGGCACAGATACGCAGTATTTT
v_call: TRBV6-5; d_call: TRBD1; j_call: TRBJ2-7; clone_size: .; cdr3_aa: CASRRDRPYEQYF; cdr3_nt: TGTGCCAGCAGGAGGGACAGACCCTACGAGCAGTACTTC
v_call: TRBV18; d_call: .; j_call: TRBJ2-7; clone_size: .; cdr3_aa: CASSPPSVAYEQYF; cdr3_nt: TGTGCCAGCTCACCACCGAGCGTCGCCTACGAGCAGTACTTC
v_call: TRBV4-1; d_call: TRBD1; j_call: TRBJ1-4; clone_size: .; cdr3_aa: CASSSVRDRGLVNEKLFF; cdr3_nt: TGCGCCAGCAGCTCTGTCCGGGACAGGGGGCTCGTTAATGAAAAACTGTTTTTT
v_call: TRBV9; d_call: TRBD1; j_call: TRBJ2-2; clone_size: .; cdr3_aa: CASSVTGADWGIRRNTGELFF; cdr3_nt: TGTGCCAGCAGCGTTACAGGGGCAGACTGGGGAATACGAAGGAACACCGGGGAGCTGTTTTTT
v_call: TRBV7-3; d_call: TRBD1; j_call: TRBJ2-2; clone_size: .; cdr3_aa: CASSSGQYTGELFF; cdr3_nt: TGTGCCAGCAGCTCGGGACAGTACACCGGGGAGCTGTTTTTT
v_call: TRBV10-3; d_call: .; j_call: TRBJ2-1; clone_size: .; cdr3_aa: CAIGSGSSYNEQFF; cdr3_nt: TGTGCCATCGGAAGCGGTAGCTCCTACAATGAGCAGTTCTTC
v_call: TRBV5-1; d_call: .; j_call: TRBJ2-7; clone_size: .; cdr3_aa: CASSLRPGDASYEQYF; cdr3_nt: TGCGCCAGCAGCTTGCGTCCAGGGGACGCCTCCTACGAGCAGTACTTC
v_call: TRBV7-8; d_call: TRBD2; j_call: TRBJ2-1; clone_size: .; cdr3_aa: CASSSIAGGRNEQFF; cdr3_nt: TGTGCCAGCAGCTCCATAGCGGGGGGGCGTAATGAGCAGTTCTTC
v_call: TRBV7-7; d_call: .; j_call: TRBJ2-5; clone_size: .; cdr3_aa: CASSLEWTPRETQYF; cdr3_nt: TGTGCTAGCAGCTTAGAATGGACTCCCAGGGAGACCCAGTACTTC
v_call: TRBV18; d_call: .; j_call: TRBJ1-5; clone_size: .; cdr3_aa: CASSPPGSYSNQPQHF; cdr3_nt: TGTGCCAGCTCACCACCGGGCAGTTATAGCAATCAGCCCCAGCATTTT
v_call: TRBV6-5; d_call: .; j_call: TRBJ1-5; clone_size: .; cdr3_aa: CASSYSWPTSNQPQHF; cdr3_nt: TGTGCCAGCAGTTACTCGTGGCCAACCAGCAATCAGCCCCAGCATTTT
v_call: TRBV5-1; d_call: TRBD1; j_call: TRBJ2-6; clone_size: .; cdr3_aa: CASVGTGVATGANVLTF; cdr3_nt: TGCGCCAGCGTAGGGACAGGGGTGGCTACTGGGGCCAACGTCCTGACTTTC
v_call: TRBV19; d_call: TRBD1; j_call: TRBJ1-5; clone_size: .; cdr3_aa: CASSIRGLGNQPQHF; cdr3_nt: TGTGCCAGTAGTATAAGGGGGCTGGGGAATCAGCCCCAGCATTTT
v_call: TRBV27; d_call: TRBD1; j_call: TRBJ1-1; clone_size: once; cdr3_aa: CASSRTGNHRAFF; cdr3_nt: TGTGCCAGCAGCCGGACAGGGAACCATCGTGCTTTCTTT
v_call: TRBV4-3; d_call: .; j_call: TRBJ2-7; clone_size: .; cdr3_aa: CASSPAGRSYEQYF; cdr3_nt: TGCGCCAGCTCCCCCGCGGGCAGGAGCTACGAGCAGTACTTC
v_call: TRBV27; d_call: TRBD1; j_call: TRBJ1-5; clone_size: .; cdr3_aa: CASSPTGSANQPQHF; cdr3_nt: TGTGCCAGCAGTCCGACAGGGTCTGCAAATCAGCCCCAGCATTTT
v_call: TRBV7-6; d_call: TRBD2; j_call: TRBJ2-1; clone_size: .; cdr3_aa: CASSLVPTGGQNEQFF; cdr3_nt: TGTGCCAGCAGCTTAGTCCCAACGGGAGGGCAAAATGAGCAGTTCTTC
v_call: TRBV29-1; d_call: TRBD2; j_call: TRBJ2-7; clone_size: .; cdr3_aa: CSVASGSGRAAREQYF; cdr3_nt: TGCAGCGTTGCCTCCGGTAGCGGGAGGGCCGCTAGGGAGCAGTACTTC
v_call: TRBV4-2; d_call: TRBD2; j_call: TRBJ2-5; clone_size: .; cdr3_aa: CASSQDGGLPETQYF; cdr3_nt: TGTGCCAGCAGCCAAGATGGGGGACTACCAGAGACCCAGTACTTC
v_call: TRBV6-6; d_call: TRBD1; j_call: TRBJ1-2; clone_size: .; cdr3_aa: CASSPAGTGDNYGYTF; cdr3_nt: TGTGCCAGCAGTCCCGCCGGGACAGGAGATAACTATGGCTACACCTTC